What follows is one T cell receptor (beta chain) and its context. The antigen is not known. This specimen comes from a study of somatic mutations in cytotoxic T cells in rheumatoid arthritis. Sequencing was performed with immunoSEQ multiplex PCR; in TCRdb, only in-frame clones are kept and a portion is missing. The sample has about 10,000 clones, about four fifths seen once. This CDR3 has 17 residues. V was clipped by 2 bases and J by 2 bases; unmatched bases: 8. CDR1 and CDR2 (germline): GTSNPN, SVGIG (reference sequence). Notes on the study in general: For CD8+ T-cell clonality, rheumatoid arthritis patients and age-matched healthy controls did not differ significantly.

This chain connects TRBV30 to TRBJ1-4; 10 positions agree with TRBD1. The sequenced sample was CD8+ T cells sorted from blood. The clonotype comes from a woman aged 45-65 years in good health. CDR3 bases: TGTGCCTGGAGTTCGCGGGACAGGGGTGGCACTAATGAAAAACTGTTTTTT. This encodes CAWSSRDRGGTNEKLFF.